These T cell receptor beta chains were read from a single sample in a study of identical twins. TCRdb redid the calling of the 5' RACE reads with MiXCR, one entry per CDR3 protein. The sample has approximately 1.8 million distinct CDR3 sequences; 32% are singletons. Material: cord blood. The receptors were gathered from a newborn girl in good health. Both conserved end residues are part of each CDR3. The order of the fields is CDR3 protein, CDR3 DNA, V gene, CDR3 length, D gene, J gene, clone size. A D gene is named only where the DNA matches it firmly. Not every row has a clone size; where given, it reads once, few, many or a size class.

cdr3_aa: CAISDRGGETQYF
cdr3_nt: TGTGCCATCAGTGATAGGGGGGGCGAGACCCAGTACTTC
v_call: TRBV10-3
cdr3_length: 13
d_call: -
j_call: TRBJ2-5
clone_size: many

cdr3_aa: CASSLRGLAGGIYEQFF
cdr3_nt: TGTGCCAGCAGTCTACGGGGACTAGCGGGGGGGATCTATGAGCAGTTCTTC
v_call: TRBV25-1
cdr3_length: 17
d_call: TRBD2
j_call: TRBJ2-1
clone_size: -

cdr3_aa: CASSLDTGTTYNEQFF
cdr3_nt: TGTGCCAGCAGCTTAGATACCGGGACTACGTACAATGAGCAGTTCTTC
v_call: TRBV11-3
cdr3_length: 16
d_call: TRBD2
j_call: TRBJ2-1
clone_size: -

cdr3_aa: CASEGATDTQYF
cdr3_nt: TGCGCCAGCGAAGGGGCCACAGATACGCAGTATTTT
v_call: TRBV5-1
cdr3_length: 12
d_call: -
j_call: TRBJ2-3
clone_size: -

cdr3_aa: CASSDSRPPGELFF
cdr3_nt: TGTGCCAGCAGTGACTCTCGACCTCCCGGGGAGCTGTTTTTT
v_call: TRBV6-4
cdr3_length: 14
d_call: -
j_call: TRBJ2-2
clone_size: -

cdr3_aa: CASSRQEPYGYTF
cdr3_nt: TGTGCCAGCAGCCGACAGGAGCCCTATGGCTACACCTTC
v_call: TRBV7-9
cdr3_length: 13
d_call: -
j_call: TRBJ1-2
clone_size: few

cdr3_aa: CASSPTGTSGDTQYF
cdr3_nt: TGTGCCAGCAGCCCAACCGGGACAAGTGGAGATACGCAGTATTTT
v_call: TRBV7-9
cdr3_length: 15
d_call: -
j_call: TRBJ2-3
clone_size: few

cdr3_aa: CASSQVVRPSTDTQYF
cdr3_nt: TGTGCCAGCAGCCAAGTGGTTCGGCCTAGCACAGATACGCAGTATTTT
v_call: TRBV3-1
cdr3_length: 16
d_call: -
j_call: TRBJ2-3
clone_size: -

cdr3_aa: CASRGGVDSSYEQYF
cdr3_nt: TGTGCCAGCAGGGGCGGGGTAGACAGCTCCTACGAGCAGTACTTC
v_call: TRBV13
cdr3_length: 15
d_call: -
j_call: TRBJ2-7
clone_size: -

cdr3_aa: CSVVGRDRAISYNEQFF
cdr3_nt: TGCAGCGTTGTTGGCCGGGACAGGGCGATCTCCTACAATGAGCAGTTCTTC
v_call: TRBV29-1
cdr3_length: 17
d_call: TRBD1
j_call: TRBJ2-1
clone_size: -

cdr3_aa: CASSLKGHRNGLPTTDTQYF
cdr3_nt: TGCGCCAGCAGCTTGAAGGGACATCGCAATGGTCTTCCTACCACAGATACGCAGTATTTT
v_call: TRBV5-1
cdr3_length: 20
d_call: -
j_call: TRBJ2-3
clone_size: -

cdr3_aa: CASSPPGDRQNEQFF
cdr3_nt: TGCGCCAGCAGCCCCCCCGGGGACAGACAAAATGAGCAGTTCTTC
v_call: TRBV4-1
cdr3_length: 15
d_call: TRBD1
j_call: TRBJ2-1
clone_size: few

cdr3_aa: CASSLGLAGGQHEQFF
cdr3_nt: TGTGCCAGCAGCTTAGGTTTAGCGGGAGGTCAGCATGAGCAGTTCTTC
v_call: TRBV11-2
cdr3_length: 16
d_call: TRBD2
j_call: TRBJ2-1
clone_size: -

cdr3_aa: CASTRARRADTQYF
cdr3_nt: TGTGCCAGCACTAGAGCCCGAAGGGCAGATACGCAGTATTTT
v_call: TRBV12-3/TRBV12-4
cdr3_length: 14
d_call: -
j_call: TRBJ2-3
clone_size: -

cdr3_aa: CSARDPRLAKNIQYF
cdr3_nt: TGCAGTGCTAGAGATCCGAGACTAGCCAAAAACATTCAGTACTTC
v_call: TRBV20-1
cdr3_length: 15
d_call: -
j_call: TRBJ2-4
clone_size: few

cdr3_aa: CSGKGLAGRYEQYF
cdr3_nt: TGCAGTGGAAAAGGACTAGCGGGAAGATACGAGCAGTACTTC
v_call: TRBV20-1
cdr3_length: 14
d_call: TRBD2
j_call: TRBJ2-7
clone_size: -

cdr3_aa: CASSLFTATSDEQFF
cdr3_nt: TGTGCCAGCAGCTTATTCACGGCTACCTCAGATGAGCAGTTCTTC
v_call: TRBV7-9
cdr3_length: 15
d_call: -
j_call: TRBJ2-1
clone_size: few

cdr3_aa: CASSRSTGGSPYEQYF
cdr3_nt: TGCGCCAGCAGCCGCTCGACAGGGGGCTCCCCCTACGAGCAGTACTTC
v_call: TRBV5-1
cdr3_length: 16
d_call: TRBD1
j_call: TRBJ2-7
clone_size: -

cdr3_aa: CASRGRSGGFQETQYF
cdr3_nt: TGTGCCAGCAGGGGCCGTAGCGGGGGGTTCCAAGAGACCCAGTACTTC
v_call: TRBV7-2
cdr3_length: 16
d_call: TRBD2
j_call: TRBJ2-5
clone_size: -

cdr3_aa: CASRPLTGGEYNEQFF
cdr3_nt: TGTGCCAGCAGACCGTTGACAGGGGGAGAATACAATGAGCAGTTCTTC
v_call: TRBV27
cdr3_length: 16
d_call: TRBD1
j_call: TRBJ2-1
clone_size: few

cdr3_aa: CASSPERGAYNEQYF
cdr3_nt: TGCGCCAGCAGCCCCGAGCGGGGGGCCTACAATGAGCAGTACTTC
v_call: TRBV4-1
cdr3_length: 15
d_call: TRBD2
j_call: TRBJ2-7
clone_size: few

cdr3_aa: CASSLGPGPHRVSDSPLHF
cdr3_nt: TGTGCCAGCAGCTTAGGCCCAGGTCCACACAGGGTGTCGGATTCACCCCTCCACTTT
v_call: TRBV13
cdr3_length: 19
d_call: -
j_call: TRBJ1-6
clone_size: -